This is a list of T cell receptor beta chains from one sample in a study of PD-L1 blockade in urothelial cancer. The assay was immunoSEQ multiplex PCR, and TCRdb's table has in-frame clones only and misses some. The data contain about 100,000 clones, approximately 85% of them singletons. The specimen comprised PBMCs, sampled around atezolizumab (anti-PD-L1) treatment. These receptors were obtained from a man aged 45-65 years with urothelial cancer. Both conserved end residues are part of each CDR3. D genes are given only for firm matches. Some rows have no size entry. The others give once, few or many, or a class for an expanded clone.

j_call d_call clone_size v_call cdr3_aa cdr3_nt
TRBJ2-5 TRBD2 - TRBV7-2 CASSLDGGGGGETQYF TGTGCCAGCAGCTTAGATGGCGGTGGGGGGGGAGAGACCCAGTACTTC
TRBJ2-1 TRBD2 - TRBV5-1 CASSREGGANEQFF TGCGCCAGCAGCCGGGAGGGGGGGGCCAATGAGCAGTTCTTC
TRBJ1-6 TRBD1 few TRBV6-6 CASRDRGDSPLHF TGTGCCAGCAGGGACAGGGGCGATTCACCCCTCCACTTT
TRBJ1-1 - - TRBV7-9 CASSPYSF TGTGCCAGCAGCCCCTACTCCTTT
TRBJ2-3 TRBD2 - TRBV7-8 CASSPRTSGTDTQYF TGTGCCAGCAGCCCGAGGACTAGCGGCACAGATACGCAGTATTTT
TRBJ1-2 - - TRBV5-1 CASSPGPDRSNYGYTF TGCGCCAGCAGCCCAGGTCCCGACAGATCTAACTATGGCTACACCTTC
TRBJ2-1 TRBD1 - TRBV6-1 CASSPDRDRKQFF TGTGCCAGCAGTCCTGACCGGGACAGGAAGCAGTTCTTC
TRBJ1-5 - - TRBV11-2 CASSLGRGRGSNQPQHF TGTGCCAGCAGCTTAGGAAGGGGTCGAGGCAGCAATCAGCCCCAGCATTTT
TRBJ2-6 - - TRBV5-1 CASSSHTGTGANVLTF TGCGCCAGCAGCTCCCATACGGGGACTGGGGCCAACGTCCTGACTTTC
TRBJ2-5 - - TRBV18 CASSAGLETQYF TGTGCCAGCTCCGCGGGATTAGAGACCCAGTACTTC
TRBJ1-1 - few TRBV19 CASSFQRNTEAFF TGTGCCAGTAGTTTTCAGCGGAACACTGAAGCTTTCTTT
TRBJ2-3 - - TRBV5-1 CASRYRDPTDTQYF TGCGCCAGCAGATATCGGGATCCTACAGATACGCAGTATTTT
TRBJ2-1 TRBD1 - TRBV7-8 CASRSQGLSSYNEQFF TGTGCCAGCAGGTCACAGGGGCTGAGCTCCTACAATGAGCAGTTCTTC
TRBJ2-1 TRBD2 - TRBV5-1 CASRDIAGVYNEQFF TGCGCCAGCAGGGATATTGCGGGAGTTTACAATGAGCAGTTCTTC
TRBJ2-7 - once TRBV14 CASSQDGTPDYEQYF TGTGCCAGCAGCCAAGACGGGACTCCGGACTACGAGCAGTACTTC
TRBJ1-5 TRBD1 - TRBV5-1 CASSPTGASNQPQHF TGCGCCAGCAGCCCGACAGGGGCTAGCAATCAGCCCCAGCATTTT
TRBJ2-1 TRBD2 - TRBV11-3 CASSPGLAGDLRDNEQFF TGTGCCAGCAGCCCAGGACTAGCGGGAGACCTAAGAGACAATGAGCAGTTCTTC
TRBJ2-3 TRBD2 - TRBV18 CASSATSGFTDTQYF TGTGCCAGCTCCGCGACTAGCGGATTCACAGATACGCAGTATTTT
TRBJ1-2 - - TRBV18 CASSPPEGLGYTF TGTGCCAGCTCACCACCGGAAGGACTTGGCTACACCTTC
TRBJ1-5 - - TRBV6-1 CASRQGPTVRQPQHF TGTGCCAGCCGTCAAGGACCGACTGTACGTCAGCCCCAGCATTTT
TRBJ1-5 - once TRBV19 CASSIGSGRQKGGNQPQHF TGTGCCAGTAGTATAGGCAGTGGACGTCAAAAAGGGGGCAATCAGCCCCAGCATTTT
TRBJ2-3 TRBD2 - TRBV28 CASITSGRDTQYF TGTGCCAGCATTACTAGCGGGAGGGATACGCAGTATTTT
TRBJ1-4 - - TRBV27 CASSTSRGHEKLFF TGTGCCAGCAGTACGTCTCGAGGCCATGAAAAACTGTTTTTT
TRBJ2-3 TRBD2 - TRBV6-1 CASSRGGSGTDTQYF TGTGCCAGCAGTCGGGGGGGTAGCGGGACAGATACGCAGTATTTT
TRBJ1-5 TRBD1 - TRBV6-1 CASSRDRAGNQPQHF TGTGCCAGCAGCCGAGACAGGGCTGGTAATCAGCCCCAGCATTTT
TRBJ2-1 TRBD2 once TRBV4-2 CASSQEASGTSYNEQFF TGTGCCAGCAGCCAAGAGGCTAGCGGCACATCCTACAATGAGCAGTTCTTC
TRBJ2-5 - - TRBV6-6 CASSPGYSQETQYF TGTGCCAGCAGCCCAGGGTATTCACAAGAGACCCAGTACTTC
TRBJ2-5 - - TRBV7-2 CASSLGPQETQYF TGTGCCAGCAGCTTAGGGCCCCAAGAGACCCAGTACTTC
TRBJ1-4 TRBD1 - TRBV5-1 CASSEGQGANEKLFF TGCGCCAGCAGCGAAGGACAGGGAGCTAATGAAAAACTGTTTTTT
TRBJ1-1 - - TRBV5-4 CASSHKDRKREAFF TGTGCCAGCAGCCACAAGGACAGAAAGCGTGAAGCTTTCTTT
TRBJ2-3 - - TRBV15 CATSRDGLQGGTDTQYF TGTGCCACCAGCAGAGATGGGTTACAGGGTGGCACAGATACGCAGTATTTT
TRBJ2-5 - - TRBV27 CASSLLGGSRQETQYF TGTGCCAGCAGTTTATTAGGCGGTTCGAGGCAAGAGACCCAGTACTTC
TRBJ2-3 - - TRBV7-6 CASSLGGQSTDTQYF TGTGCCAGCAGCTTAGGCGGACAGAGCACAGATACGCAGTATTTT
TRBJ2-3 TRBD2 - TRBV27 CASKSGRPPDTQYF TGTGCCAGCAAGAGCGGGAGGCCCCCAGATACGCAGTATTTT
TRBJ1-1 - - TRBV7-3 CASSLSPTDTEAFF TGTGCCAGCAGCTTAAGTCCCACGGACACTGAAGCTTTCTTT
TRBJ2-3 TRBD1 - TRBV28 CASSRQGVRTDTQYF TGTGCCAGCAGCAGACAGGGGGTCCGCACAGATACGCAGTATTTT
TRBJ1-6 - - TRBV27 CASSWGQNNSPLHF TGTGCCAGCAGTTGGGGGCAGAATAATTCACCCCTCCACTTT
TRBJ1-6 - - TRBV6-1 CASGVGGNSPLHF TGTGCCAGCGGGGTTGGGGGCAATTCACCCCTCCACTTT
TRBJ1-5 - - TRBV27 CASSLSVGQGGQPQHF TGTGCCAGCAGTTTATCGGTGGGGCAGGGCGGACAGCCCCAGCATTTT
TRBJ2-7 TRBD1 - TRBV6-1 CASSEAVGTANYEQYF TGTGCCAGCAGTGAAGCGGTCGGGACAGCCAACTACGAGCAGTACTTC
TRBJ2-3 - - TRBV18 CASSRTTGSTDTQYF TGTGCCAGCTCACGGACGACAGGTAGCACAGATACGCAGTATTTT
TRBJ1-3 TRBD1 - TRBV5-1 CASRPGGTGNTIYF TGCGCCAGCAGACCAGGGGGAACTGGAAACACCATATATTTT
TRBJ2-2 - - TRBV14 CASSQAIRVTGAGELFF TGTGCCAGCAGCCAAGCCATCAGGGTGACGGGAGCCGGGGAGCTGTTTTTT
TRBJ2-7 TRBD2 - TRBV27 CASQLAGALEQYF TGTGCCAGCCAACTAGCGGGAGCTCTCGAGCAGTACTTC
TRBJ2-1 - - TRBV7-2 CASSLSRGNEQFF TGTGCCAGCAGCTTAAGTCGGGGCAATGAGCAGTTCTTC
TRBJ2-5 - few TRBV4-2 CASSQVPGEETQYF TGTGCCAGCAGCCAAGTCCCAGGGGAAGAGACCCAGTACTTC
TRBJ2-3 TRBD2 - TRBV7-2 CASSQAMVGAGDDTQYF TGTGCCAGCAGCCAAGCCATGGTGGGAGCGGGAGATGATACGCAGTATTTT
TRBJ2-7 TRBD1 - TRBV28 CASRSGTGGFFSYEQYF TGTGCCAGCAGATCCGGGACAGGGGGTTTTTTCTCCTACGAGCAGTACTTC
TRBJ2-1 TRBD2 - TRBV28 CASSSPAGAINKQFF TGTGCCAGCAGTTCGCCAGCGGGGGCGATCAATAAGCAGTTCTTC
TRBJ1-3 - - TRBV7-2 CASSSRRVTSGNTIYF TGTGCCAGCAGCTCCCGCAGGGTAACCTCTGGAAACACCATATATTTT
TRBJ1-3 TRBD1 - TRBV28 CASSLTGGAGNTIYF TGTGCCAGCAGTTTAACAGGGGGGGCTGGAAACACCATATATTTT
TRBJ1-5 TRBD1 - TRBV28 CASSSGTGGYQPQHF TGTGCCAGCAGTTCCGGGACAGGGGGCTATCAGCCCCAGCATTTT
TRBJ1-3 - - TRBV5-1 CASSLGSAYSGNTIYF TGCGCCAGCAGCTTGGGCAGCGCGTACTCTGGAAACACCATATATTTT
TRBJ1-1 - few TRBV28 CASIQGGTEAFF TGTGCCAGCATCCAGGGCGGCACTGAAGCTTTCTTT
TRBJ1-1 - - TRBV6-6 CASSYSTGLNTEAFF TGTGCCAGCAGTTACTCGACGGGATTGAACACTGAAGCTTTCTTT
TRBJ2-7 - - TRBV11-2 CASSWGGPYYEQYF TGTGCCAGCAGCTGGGGAGGCCCTTACTACGAGCAGTACTTC
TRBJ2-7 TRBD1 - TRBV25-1 CASSNRGQGEQYF TGTGCCAGCTCAAACAGGGGGCAGGGCGAGCAGTACTTC
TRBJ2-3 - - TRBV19 CASSAMGLYTDTQYF TGTGCCAGTAGCGCTATGGGACTTTACACAGATACGCAGTATTTT
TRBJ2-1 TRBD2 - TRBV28 CASSSPRGTSGASSYNEQFF TGTGCCAGCAGTTCCCCCAGGGGGACTAGCGGGGCCAGCTCCTACAATGAGCAGTTCTTC
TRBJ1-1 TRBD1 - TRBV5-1 CASSLGQGFGEAFF TGCGCCAGCAGCTTGGGACAGGGGTTTGGTGAAGCTTTCTTT